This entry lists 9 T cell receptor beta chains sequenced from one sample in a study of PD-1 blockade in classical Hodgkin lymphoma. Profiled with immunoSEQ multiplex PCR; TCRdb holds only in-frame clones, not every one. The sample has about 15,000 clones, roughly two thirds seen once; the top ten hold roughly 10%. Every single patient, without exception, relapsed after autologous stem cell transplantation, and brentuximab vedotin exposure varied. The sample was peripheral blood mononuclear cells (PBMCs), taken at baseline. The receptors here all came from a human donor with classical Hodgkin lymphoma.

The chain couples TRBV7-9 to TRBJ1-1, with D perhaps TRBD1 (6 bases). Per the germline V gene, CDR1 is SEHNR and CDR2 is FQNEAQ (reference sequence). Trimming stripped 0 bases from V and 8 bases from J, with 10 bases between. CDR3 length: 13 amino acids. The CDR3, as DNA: TGTGCCAGCAGCTTAGCGCGGGGGGCCGAAGCTTTCTTT. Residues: CASSLARGAEAFF. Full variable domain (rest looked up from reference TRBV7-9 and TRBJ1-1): DTGVSQNPRHKITKRGQNVTFRCDPISEHNRLYWYRQTLGQGPEFLTYFQNEAQLEKSRLLSDRFSAERPKGSFSTLEIQRTEQGDSAMYLCASSLARGAEAFFGQGTRLTVV.

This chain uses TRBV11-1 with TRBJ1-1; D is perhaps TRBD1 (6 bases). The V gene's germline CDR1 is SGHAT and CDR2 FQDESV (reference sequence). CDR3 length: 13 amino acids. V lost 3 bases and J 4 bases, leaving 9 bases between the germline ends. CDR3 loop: CASSFVGATEAFF. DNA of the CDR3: TGTGCCAGCAGCTTCGTGGGGGCCACTGAAGCTTTCTTT.

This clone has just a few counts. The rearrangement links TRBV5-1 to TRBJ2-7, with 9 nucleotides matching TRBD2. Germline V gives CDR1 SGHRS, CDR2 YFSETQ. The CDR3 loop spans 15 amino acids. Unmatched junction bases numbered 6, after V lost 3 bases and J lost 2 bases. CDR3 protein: CASSSFSGSAYEQYF. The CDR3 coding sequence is TGCGCCAGCAGCTCCTTTAGCGGGAGCGCCTACGAGCAGTACTTC.

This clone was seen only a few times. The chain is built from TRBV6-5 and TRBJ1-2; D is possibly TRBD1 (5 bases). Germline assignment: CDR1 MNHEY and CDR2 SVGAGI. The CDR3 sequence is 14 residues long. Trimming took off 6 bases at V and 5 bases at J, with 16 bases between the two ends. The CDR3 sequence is CASRPNRIDYGYTF. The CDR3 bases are TGTGCCAGCAGGCCCAACAGGATCGATTATGGCTACACCTTC.

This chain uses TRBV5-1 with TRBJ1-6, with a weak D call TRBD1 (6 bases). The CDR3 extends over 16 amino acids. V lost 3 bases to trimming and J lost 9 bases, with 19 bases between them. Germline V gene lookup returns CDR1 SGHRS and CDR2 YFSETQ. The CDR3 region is CASSSLGALEGSPLHF. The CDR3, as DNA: TGCGCCAGCAGCTCCCTGGGGGCCCTGGAGGGTTCACCCCTCCACTTT.

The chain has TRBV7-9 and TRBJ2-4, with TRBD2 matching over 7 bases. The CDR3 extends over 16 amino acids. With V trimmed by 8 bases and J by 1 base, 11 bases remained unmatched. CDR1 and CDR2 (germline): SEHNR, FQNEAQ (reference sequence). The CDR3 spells CASVREGRGAKNIQYF. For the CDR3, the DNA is TGTGCCAGCGTGAGGGAGGGCCGAGGGGCCAAAAACATTCAGTACTTC.

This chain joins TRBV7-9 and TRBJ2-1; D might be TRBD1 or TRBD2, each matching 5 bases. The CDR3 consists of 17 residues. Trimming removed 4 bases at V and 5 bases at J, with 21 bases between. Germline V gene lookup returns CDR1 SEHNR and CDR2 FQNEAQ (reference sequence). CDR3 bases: TGTGCCAGCAGCTCCCATCTCCCAGGGACGGAGCACAATGAGCAGTTCTTC. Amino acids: CASSSHLPGTEHNEQFF. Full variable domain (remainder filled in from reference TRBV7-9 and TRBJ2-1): DTGVSQNPRHKITKRGQNVTFRCDPISEHNRLYWYRQTLGQGPEFLTYFQNEAQLEKSRLLSDRFSAERPKGSFSTLEIQRTEQGDSAMYLCASSSHLPGTEHNEQFFGPGTRLTVL.

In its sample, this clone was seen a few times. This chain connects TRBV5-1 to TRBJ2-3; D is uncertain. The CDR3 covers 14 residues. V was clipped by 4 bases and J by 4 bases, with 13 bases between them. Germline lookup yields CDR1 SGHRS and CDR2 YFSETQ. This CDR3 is CASSLYRLADTQYF. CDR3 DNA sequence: TGCGCCAGCAGCCTATACCGACTCGCAGATACGCAGTATTTT.

The CDR3 DNA reads TGTGCCAGCAGCTTGGAGGTGGCCCTGGGGGAGCAGTACTTC. This translates into CASSLEVALGEQYF. This chain connects TRBV5-5 to TRBJ2-7; D remains ambiguous. Germline V gene sequence: CDR1 SGHKS, CDR2 YYEKEE (reference sequence). The V end was cut by 0 bases, the J end by 7 bases, with 14 bases between. The CDR3 extends over 14 amino acids.